This T cell receptor (beta chain) was observed in a study of radiation and T cells in renal cell carcinoma. Broader study findings: Dominant CDR3 motifs occupied more repertoire in irradiated than control tumors. Only small tumor regions of around 1.1 g were sampled. Compared with controls, irradiated tumors showed greater TCR clonality.

Regarding this clone: Antigen: not known.

Sequenced by immunoSEQ multiplex PCR; TCRdb stores in-frame clones only, minus some. The sample holds 7,200 or so clones, almost 65% seen once. Described treatment: treatment-naive control, cytoreductive nephrectomy. Losses at the gene ends were 8 bases for V and 2 bases for J; bases not matched to a gene: 9. The CDR3 covers 14 residues. Germline V CDR1 and CDR2: MNHEY, SVGAGI. The TCR comes from a woman in her 70s with renal cell carcinoma. J is TRBJ2-7 and V is TRBV6-5; TRBD1 aligns across 7 bases. This sample comprised tumor tissue, obtained from a patient whose treatment was nephrectomy without radiotherapy. CDR3 protein: CASLQGDFPYEQYF. In DNA, the CDR3 is TGTGCCAGCCTTCAGGGGGATTTCCCCTACGAGCAGTACTTC.